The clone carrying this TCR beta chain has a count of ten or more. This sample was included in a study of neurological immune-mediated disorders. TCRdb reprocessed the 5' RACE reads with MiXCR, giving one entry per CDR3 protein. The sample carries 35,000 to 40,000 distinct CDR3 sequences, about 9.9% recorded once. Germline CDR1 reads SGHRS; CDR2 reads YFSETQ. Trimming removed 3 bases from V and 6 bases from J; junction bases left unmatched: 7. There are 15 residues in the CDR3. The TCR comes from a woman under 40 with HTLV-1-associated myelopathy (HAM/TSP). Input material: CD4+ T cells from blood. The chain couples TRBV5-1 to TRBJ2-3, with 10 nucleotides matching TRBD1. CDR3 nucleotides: TGCGCCAGCAGCTATAGACAGGGGGCGGTGGATACGCAGTATTTT. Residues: CASSYRQGAVDTQYF. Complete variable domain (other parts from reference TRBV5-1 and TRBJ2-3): KAGVTQTPRYLIKTRGQQVTLSCSPISGHRSVSWYQQTPGQGLQFLFEYFSETQRNKGNFPGRFSGRQFSNSRSEMNVSTLELGDSALYLCASSYRQGAVDTQYFGPGTRLTVL.